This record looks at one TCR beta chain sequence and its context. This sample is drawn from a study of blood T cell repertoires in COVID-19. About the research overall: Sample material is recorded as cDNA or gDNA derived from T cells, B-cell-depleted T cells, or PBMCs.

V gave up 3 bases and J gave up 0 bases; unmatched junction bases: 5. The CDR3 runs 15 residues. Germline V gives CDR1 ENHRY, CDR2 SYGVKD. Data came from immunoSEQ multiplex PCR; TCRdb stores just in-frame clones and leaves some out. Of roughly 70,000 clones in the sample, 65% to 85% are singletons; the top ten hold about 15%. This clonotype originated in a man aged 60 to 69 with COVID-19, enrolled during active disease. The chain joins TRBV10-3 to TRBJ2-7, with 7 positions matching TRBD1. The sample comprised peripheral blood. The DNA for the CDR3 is TGTGCCATCAGTGATAACAGGGGCCTCTCCTACGAGCAGTACTTC. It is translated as CAISDNRGLSYEQYF.